These 28 T cell receptor beta chains came from one sample sequenced in a study of immune evolution from preneoplasia to lung adenocarcinoma (dated by TCRdb to 2020 to 2023). Libraries were constructed by the immunoSEQ multiplex PCR assay. TCRdb obtained this table from immuneACCESS and retained in-frame rearrangements with V and J assigned. These tables miss some clones; where compared with another copy, unresolved V genes account for less than half of the shortfall, and the remainder is unexplained. The sample records fewer than 6,000 clones, about 88% of which are singletons. The top ten clonotypes cover approximately 2.2% of the sample. What was sequenced was FFPE atypical adenomatous hyperplasia tissue from the lung. Explained via the paper, the cell subset or site label denotes: atypical adenomatous hyperplasia (AAH), lung preneoplasia. The receptors were gathered from an older person with lung adenocarcinoma.

The chain joins TRBV7-9 to TRBJ2-6, with a tentative D call TRBD2 (7 bases). CDR3 size: 16 residues. V was clipped by 7 bases and J by 4 bases, with 17 bases between them. Germline V gives CDR1 SEHNR, CDR2 FQNEAQ (reference sequence). The CDR3 spells CASTSHGGPGANVLTF. The CDR3 coding sequence is TGTGCCAGCACTTCCCACGGGGGGCCCGGGGCCAACGTCCTGACTTTC.

This chain connects TRBV28 to TRBJ2-5; tentative D call: TRBD2 (5 bases). Germline lookup yields CDR1 MDHEN and CDR2 SYDVKM. The CDR3 covers 13 residues. The V and J ends lost 7 bases and 5 bases respectively, with 14 bases between them. This CDR3 reads CASKGDQRETQYF. CDR3 DNA: TGTGCCAGCAAGGGAGATCAGAGGGAGACCCAGTACTTC. The full variable domain, its missing parts supplied by reference TRBV28 and TRBJ2-5, is DVKVTQSSRYLVKRTGEKVFLECVQDMDHENMFWYRQDPGLGLRLIYFSYDVKMKEKGDIPEGYSVSREKKERFSLILESASTNQTSMYLCASKGDQRETQYFGPGTRLLVL.

The rearrangement uses TRBV7-9 and TRBJ2-2, with 12 bases matching TRBD2. Germline values: CDR1 SEHNR, CDR2 FQNEAQ (reference sequence). The CDR3 loop spans 17 amino acids. Trimming at V came to 1 base and at J to 4 bases, leaving 4 bases not matched to a gene. CDR3 sequence (DNA): TGTGCCAGCAGCTTAGAAGTACTAGCGGGGGGCACCGGGGAGCTGTTTTTT. Translated: CASSLEVLAGGTGELFF.

The chain recombines TRBV5-8 with TRBJ2-5; 12 nucleotides match TRBD2. Trimming took 4 bases from V and 4 from J; bases not matched to a gene: 5. CDR3 length equals 15 residues. Germline V gene lookup returns CDR1 SGHTS and CDR2 YDEGEE. CDR3 loop: CASSKPTSGGETQYF. CDR3 DNA: TGTGCCAGCAGCAAACCGACTAGCGGGGGAGAGACCCAGTACTTC.

The chain is built from TRBV7-9 and TRBJ2-5; the D gene is possibly TRBD2 (6 bases). Germline CDR1 is SEHNR and CDR2 is FQNEAQ (reference sequence). Trimming stripped 3 bases from V and 4 bases from J, with 12 bases between. The CDR3 length is 14 residues. CDR3: CASSFAGTVETQYF. The CDR3 bases are TGTGCCAGCAGCTTTGCGGGGACGGTAGAGACCCAGTACTTC.

V usage is TRBV6-5 and J usage is TRBJ2-7; 11 nucleotides match TRBD2. Unmatched junction bases numbered 2, after V lost 5 bases and J lost 2 bases. The CDR3 is made up of 14 amino acids. Germline V CDR1 and CDR2: MNHEY, SVGAGI. The CDR3 is CASSQLAGAYEQYF. The CDR3, as DNA: TGTGCCAGCAGTCAACTAGCGGGGGCCTACGAGCAGTACTTC.

The V gene is TRBV5-1, the J gene TRBJ1-1, with a weak D call TRBD1 (5 bases). V lost 4 bases and J lost 5, with 15 bases in between. This CDR3 has 14 residues. In germline, CDR1 is SGHRS, CDR2 YFSETQ. The CDR3 spells CASSAEQGRTEAFF. The CDR3 region has the DNA TGCGCCAGCAGCGCCGAGCAGGGTAGAACTGAAGCTTTCTTT.

This rearrangement joins TRBV14 to TRBJ1-1; a weak D match, TRBD1 (5 bases). The germline V gene encodes CDR1 SGHDN and CDR2 FVKESK. V was shortened by 4 bases and J by 7 bases, with 16 bases between the two germline ends. This CDR3 region has 14 residues. Here the CDR3 reads CASSLLPGLGEAFF. The CDR3 nucleotides are TGTGCCAGCAGCCTCCTCCCAGGGTTGGGTGAAGCTTTCTTT.

The chain combines TRBV7-8 with TRBJ2-7; tentative D call: TRBD2 (6 bases). Germline V CDR1 and CDR2: SGHVS, FQNEAQ. This CDR3 is 15 amino acids long. Trimming took 5 bases from V and 3 from J, leaving 17 bases between them. The CDR3 region is CASSTSDGLHYEQYF. In DNA, the CDR3 is TGTGCCAGCAGCACATCGGACGGACTACACTACGAGCAGTACTTC.

The chain joins TRBV14 to TRBJ1-2, with 7 bases identical to TRBD1. This CDR3 contains 14 residues. Germline CDR1 and CDR2: SGHDN and FVKESK. J gave up 3 bases and V 4 bases, and 5 bases lay outside the gene matches. CDR3 amino acids: CASSPTGVDYGYTF. DNA for the CDR3: TGTGCCAGCAGCCCTACAGGGGTGGACTATGGCTACACCTTC.

This clone was recorded only once. This chain uses TRBV5-1 with TRBJ1-5; perhaps TRBD1 as D (6 bases). The germline gives CDR1 SGHRS, CDR2 YFSETQ. This CDR3 contains 13 residues. V lost 5 bases and J lost 4, with 10 bases in between. The CDR3 region has the DNA TGCGCCAGCAGGGGGGCGCGGAATCAGCCCCAGCATTTT. Its translation is CASRGARNQPQHF.

The V call is TRBV28, the J call TRBJ1-4, with D perhaps matching TRBD1 (6 bases). Deletions cut 2 bases from V and 1 base from J, with 17 bases between. Germline V gives CDR1 MDHEN, CDR2 SYDVKM. This CDR3 comprises 18 residues. In DNA form, the CDR3 reads TGTGCCAGCAGTTTAGAATTTCTAGGGGGAGGAACTAATGAAAAACTGTTTTTT. Residues: CASSLEFLGGGTNEKLFF. Full variable domain (outside the CDR3, taken from reference TRBV28 and TRBJ1-4): DVKVTQSSRYLVKRTGEKVFLECVQDMDHENMFWYRQDPGLGLRLIYFSYDVKMKEKGDIPEGYSVSREKKERFSLILESASTNQTSMYLCASSLEFLGGGTNEKLFFGSGTQLSVL.

The gene calls are TRBV6-1 and TRBJ2-1, with D unclear. The V end lost 3 bases, the J end lost 4 bases, and 4 bases lay between the germline ends. This CDR3 comprises 12 residues. Germline V gene lookup returns CDR1 MNHNS and CDR2 SASEGT. The CDR3 protein is CASSDLYNEQFF. DNA for the CDR3: TGTGCCAGCAGTGATCTGTACAATGAGCAGTTCTTC.

In nucleotides, the CDR3 is TGTGCTAGTGGTTTAAACACCATATATTTT. Translation: CASGLNTIYF. The genes are TRBV12-5 and TRBJ1-3; D gene ambiguous. The CDR3 consists of 10 residues. Trimming shortened V by 3 bases and J by 6 bases, and 0 bases separated the two germline ends. Germline V gene data show CDR1 as LGHNT and CDR2 as FRNRAP.

This clone was observed a single time. The rearrangement uses TRBV5-6 and TRBJ2-5, with TRBD2 matching over 8 bases. V gave up 0 bases and J gave up 5 bases; unmatched junction bases: 9. This CDR3 spans 16 amino acids. The V gene's germline CDR1 is SGHDT and CDR2 YYEEEE. CDR3 residues: CASSLAAGGGLETQYF. DNA for the CDR3: TGTGCCAGCAGCTTGGCGGCGGGGGGAGGGTTGGAGACCCAGTACTTC.

This rearrangement joins TRBV5-1 to TRBJ1-2, with D possibly being TRBD1 (5 bases). The germline V and J ends were trimmed by 4 bases and 1 base, with 20 bases remaining between them. The CDR3 contains 17 residues. CDR1 is SGHRS, CDR2 YFSETQ, per germline. The CDR3 bases are TGCGCCAGCAGCCCTGGTGGTCCCAGGGAGGGTAACTATGGCTACACCTTC. Translating it yields CASSPGGPREGNYGYTF.

The chain has TRBV5-6 and TRBJ2-3; D is possibly TRBD1 (5 bases). This CDR3 region has 12 residues. The germline CDR1 and CDR2 sequences are SGHDT and YYEEEE. V was pared by 7 bases and J by 6 bases, with 12 bases between. The CDR3 bases are TGTGCCAGCTTAGGGGTGGCGGATACGCAGTATTTT. This codes for CASLGVADTQYF.

The chain's CDR3 is CASGGTTSTDTQYF. Written as DNA, the CDR3 is TGTGCCAGTGGGGGGACTACAAGCACAGATACGCAGTATTTT. This chain connects TRBV9 to TRBJ2-3, with 7 bases that match TRBD2. The V and J ends lost 8 bases and 0 bases, in that order; junction bases with no gene match: 6. The CDR3 spans 14 residues. Germline CDR1 and CDR2: SGDLS and YYNGEE.

The V call is TRBV30, the J call TRBJ1-3, with 7 positions matching TRBD1. CDR1 and CDR2 (germline): GTSNPN, SVGIG (reference sequence). The ends lost 2 bases at V and 4 bases at J; junction bases unmatched: 11. The CDR3 spans 16 residues. CDR3 coding DNA: TGTGCCTGGAGTCCCTTCCCTGCAGGGGGAGGAAACACCATATATTTT. This translates into CAWSPFPAGGGNTIYF.

This sequence joins TRBV7-6 and TRBJ1-3; 7 nucleotides line up with TRBD1. The CDR3 contains 15 residues. Per germline, CDR1 SGHVS and CDR2 FNYEAQ. The ends lost 4 bases at V and 1 base at J; junction bases unmatched: 4. This CDR3 is CASSSDRISGNTIYF. CDR3 sequence (DNA): TGTGCCAGCAGCTCGGACAGGATTTCTGGAAACACCATATATTTT.

The chain uses TRBV27 and TRBJ1-1, with TRBD1 matching 7 bases. The length of the CDR3 is 15 residues. Germline trimming cut 6 bases from V and 0 bases from J; bases unmatched to any gene: 7. Germline assignment: CDR1 MNHEY and CDR2 SMNVEV (reference sequence). CDR3 bases: TGTGCCAGCAGAAGAGCAGGGGGATTGAACACTGAAGCTTTCTTT. It specifies CASRRAGGLNTEAFF.

This chain links TRBV29-1 with TRBJ2-3; D remains unclear. With 0 bases removed from V and 0 bases from J, the gap between germline ends came to 1 base. The CDR3 spans 12 residues. Germline V CDR1 and CDR2: SQVTM, ANQGSEA. For the CDR3, the DNA is TGCAGCGTTGAAGAGAGCACAGATACGCAGTATTTT. Translation: CSVEESTDTQYF.

This clone has more than one count but fewer than ten. This chain uses TRBV28 with TRBJ1-4; TRBD1 aligns across 9 bases. This CDR3 is built from 17 residues. Per germline, CDR1 MDHEN and CDR2 SYDVKM. Unmatched junction bases numbered 13, after V lost 4 bases and J lost 7 bases. The CDR3 protein is CASSSLGTGREGEKLFF. CDR3 sequence (DNA): TGTGCCAGCAGTTCTCTAGGGACAGGGAGGGAGGGTGAAAAACTGTTTTTT.

The genes are TRBV18 and TRBJ1-5, with D unclear. This CDR3 contains 15 residues. CDR1 is KGHSH and CDR2 is LQKENI in the germline V gene. Trimming removed 2 bases from V and 1 base from J, with 9 bases in between. CDR3 in DNA: TGTGCCAGCTCACCAAAAAGGGCAAGCAATCAGCCCCAGCATTTT. This codes for CASSPKRASNQPQHF. The full variable domain, with the rest looked up from reference TRBV18 and TRBJ1-5, is NAGVMQNPRHLVRRRGQEARLRCSPMKGHSHVYWYRQLPEEGLKFMVYLQKENIIDESGMPKERFSAEFPKEGPSILRIQQVVRGDSAAYFCASSPKRASNQPQHFGDGTRLSIL.

V is TRBV12-1 and J is TRBJ1-5. TRBV12-1 is termed a pseudogene. The CDR3 totals 13 residues. CDR3 nucleotide sequence: TGTGCCAGCAGCTCGTTAAGGGATCAGCCCCAGCATTTT. Translated, it gives CASSSLRDQPQHF.

The rearrangement joins TRBV5-4 to TRBJ1-3; 7 nucleotides agree with TRBD1. The CDR3 totals 16 residues. CDR1 SGHNT and CDR2 YYREEE come from the germline V gene (reference sequence). Unmatched junction bases numbered 12, after V lost 5 bases and J lost 4 bases. For the CDR3, the DNA is TGTGCCAGCAGTTCCACAGGGGCTGGGGACGGAAACACCATATATTTT. Protein product: CASSSTGAGDGNTIYF.

The rearrangement joins TRBV10-3 to TRBJ2-1; a possible D gene is TRBD2 (5 bases). The V gene's germline CDR1 is ENHRY and CDR2 SYGVKD. The CDR3 spans 15 residues. V dropped 0 bases and J dropped 3 bases, with 9 bases sitting between them. The CDR3 spells CAISESVGVYNEQFF. The DNA of the CDR3 is TGTGCCATCAGTGAGTCGGTCGGGGTCTACAATGAGCAGTTCTTC.

The rearrangement links TRBV7-9 to TRBJ2-1; 13 bases are a match to TRBD2. Germline loops: CDR1 SEHNR, CDR2 FQNEAQ (reference sequence). The CDR3 has 15 amino acids. Trimming cost V 1 base and J 7 bases; bases outside gene matches: 1. The CDR3 here is CASSLVGLAGNEQFF. In DNA form, the CDR3 reads TGTGCCAGCAGCTTAGTGGGACTAGCGGGAAATGAGCAGTTCTTC.